This TCR beta chain was retrieved from a study of cytomegalovirus exposure and HLA in healthy donors. Study results and caveats: DRB1 had the most TCR associations and HLA-C the fewest, a later analysis found, with rates varying by HLA locus. TCR beta chains associated with HLA were, in a later analysis, more clonally expanded than equally common others. Rarity marked most TCR sequences, yet some public TCRs occurred in many donors. Judged likely to be a sequencing artifact was a cluster of highly shared sequence variants.

60 Vbeta and 13 Jbeta primers were used in PCR. The protocol was immunoSEQ multiplex PCR, while the TCRdb copy is restricted to in-frame clones and leaves out a portion. The sample carries more than 90,000 clones, approximately 70% recorded once. As concerns this clone: Its antigen is unknown.

The CDR3 runs 14 residues. Germline V gene lookup returns CDR1 SGHDT and CDR2 YYEEEE. Trimming removed 2 bases from V and 13 bases from J, with 16 bases in between. This TCR came from a man aged 25 to 40 in good health and CMV-seropositive. The sequencing input was PBMCs. The rearrangement links TRBV5-6 to TRBJ1-6, with a possible D match to TRBD1 (5 bases). CDR3 in DNA: TGTGCCAGCAGCTTAGGACACTCTGCGTCCCCCCTCCACTTT. Protein product: CASSLGHSASPLHF. Together with reference TRBV5-6 and TRBJ1-6, the CDR3 gives the full variable domain: DAGVTQSPTHLIKTRGQQVTLRCSPKSGHDTVSWYQQALGQGPQFIFQYYEEEERQRGNFPDRFSGHQFPNYSSELNVNALLLGDSALYLCASSLGHSASPLHFGNGTRLTVT.